Shown below are 19 T cell receptor beta chains from a single sample sequenced in a study of T cells after yellow fever vaccination. Via MiXCR, TCRdb re-called the 5' RACE reads, giving one row per CDR3 protein. Here the sample spans hundreds of thousands of distinct CDR3 sequences, less than 15% being singletons. Sequences were derived from PBMCs, sampled on the day of the yellow fever booster vaccination. The receptors come from a man younger than 45 who received the YFV17D yellow fever vaccine.

V gene TRBV7-9 combines with J gene TRBJ2-5; maybe TRBD2 (5 bases). CDR3 length equals 12 residues. The V and J ends lost 7 bases and 3 bases respectively, with 9 bases between them. Germline V gene data show CDR1 as SEHNR and CDR2 as FQNEAQ (reference sequence). The CDR3 loop is CASIRGEETQYF. CDR3 sequence (DNA): TGTGCCAGCATCCGGGGTGAAGAGACCCAGTACTTC.

This clonotype was picked up a small number of times. The chain couples TRBV20-1 to TRBJ2-1; 8 nucleotides agree with TRBD2. The J segment lost 7 bases and the V segment lost 3 bases, leaving 8 bases of the junction unmatched. Germline CDR1 DFQATT, CDR2 SNEGSKA (reference sequence). The CDR3 has 14 residues. In DNA, the CDR3 is TGCAGTGCTAGTAGCGGGACCGGTCGGAATGAGCAGTTCTTC. Its protein is CSASSGTGRNEQFF.

This clonotype showed up just a few times. The chain joins TRBV12-3 or TRBV12-4 to TRBJ2-7, with 10 bases aligning to TRBD2. Trimming at V came to 5 bases and at J to 5 bases, leaving 9 bases not matched to a gene. The CDR3 spans 15 residues. In DNA, the CDR3 is TGTGCCAGCAGTCAAAGCGGGAGGGCCTTGGACGAGCAGTACTTC. It encodes CASSQSGRALDEQYF.

This clonotype has at least ten counts. The limits of the CDR3 on the DNA are not certain, so only TCRdb's listed CDR3 is given. This chain uses TRBV4-3 with TRBJ2-2; TRBD1, the D gene given by the table, was not confirmed from the DNA. With termini counted, the CDR3 has 16 amino acids. Germline-derived CDR1 and CDR2 are LGHNA and YSLEER. This chain's CDR3 is CASSSSTGEVTGELFF.

This clonotype has a handful of counts. This sequence joins TRBV14 and TRBJ2-1; D could derive from TRBD1 or TRBD2 (5 bases each). The V and J ends lost 2 bases and 9 bases respectively, with 14 bases between them. This CDR3 has 14 residues. Germline lookup yields CDR1 SGHDN and CDR2 FVKESK. DNA for the CDR3: TGTGCCAGCAGCCAAATCCTAGGGGCGGGTGAGCAGTTCTTC. Translated, it gives CASSQILGAGEQFF. The full variable domain, in which reference TRBV14 and TRBJ2-1 provide the parts outside the CDR3, is EAGVTQFPSHSVIEKGQTVTLRCDPISGHDNLYWYRRVMGKEIKFLLHFVKESKQDESGMPNNRFLAERTGGTYSTLKVQPAELEDSGVYFCASSQILGAGEQFFGPGTRLTVL.

The chain recombines TRBV20-1 with TRBJ2-3; TRBD2 matches at 8 bases. The germline V gene encodes CDR1 DFQATT and CDR2 SNEGSKA (reference sequence). CDR3 length equals 15 residues. Trimming took 1 base from V and 4 from J; bases not matched to a gene: 7. The DNA for the CDR3 is TGCAGTGCTAGAGCGCCAGCGGGAGCACCAGATACGCAGTATTTT. It yields the protein CSARAPAGAPDTQYF.

This clonotype was detected only a few times. CDR3 sequence (DNA): TGCAGTGCTAGAGACCAGGACAGGGGCGGAAAGACCCAGTACTTC. Translating it yields CSARDQDRGGKTQYF. This sequence joins TRBV20-1 and TRBJ2-5; 9 bases are shared with TRBD1. With V trimmed by 0 bases and J by 6 bases, 8 bases remained unmatched. The CDR3 is 15 residues long. The germline CDR1 and CDR2 sequences are DFQATT and SNEGSKA (reference sequence).

The J gene is TRBJ2-2, the V gene TRBV5-4; unclear D gene. The V end was cut by 4 bases, the J end by 4 bases, with 11 bases between. The CDR3 sequence is 14 residues long. Germline CDR1 SGHNT, CDR2 YYREEE (reference sequence). This chain's CDR3 is CASSPIRGTGELFF. CDR3 DNA: TGTGCCAGCAGCCCCATCCGCGGCACCGGGGAGCTGTTTTTT.

This clonotype was counted a single time. The chain couples TRBV5-6 to TRBJ2-1; the match to TRBD2 covers 9 bases. CDR3 length equals 15 residues. Germline CDR1 and CDR2: SGHDT and YYEEEE. V gave up 1 base and J gave up 5 bases; unmatched junction bases: 4. Written as DNA, the CDR3 is TGTGCCAGCAGCTTGCGGCGGGAGGGCGACAATGAGCAGTTCTTC. Protein product: CASSLRREGDNEQFF.

V is TRBV11-2 and J is TRBJ2-5; D perhaps matches TRBD1 (5 bases). This CDR3 spans 15 amino acids. V dropped 2 bases and J dropped 0 bases, with 10 bases sitting between them. CDR1 is SGHAT, CDR2 FQNNGV, per germline. CDR3 protein: CASSLRRTNQETQYF. CDR3 nucleotides: TGTGCCAGCAGCTTACGCAGGACAAACCAAGAGACCCAGTACTTC.

Details on this clonotype: The junction and the germline gene differ at one end; a read error may be behind it. The chain uses TRBV23-1 and TRBJ2-7; TRBD2 might be the D (7 bases). TRBV23-1 is marked as an open reading frame, function uncertain. The CDR3 is 13 residues long. The CDR3 nucleotides are TGCGCCAGCTCCTCGGAGGGAGGGGGATCGGGGTCCTTC. Translated, it gives CASSSEGGGSGSF.

The V and J genes are TRBV29-1 and TRBJ2-7, with D possibly TRBD2 on 6 matching bases. Germline CDR1 reads SQVTM; CDR2 reads ANQGSEA. The CDR3 loop spans 13 amino acids. The V gene lost 6 bases and the J gene lost 3 bases, with 15 bases spanning the gap. The chain's CDR3 is CSVGGLGNYEQYF. In nucleotides, the CDR3 is TGCAGCGTCGGGGGATTAGGGAACTACGAGCAGTACTTC.

This clonotype was picked up many times. This rearrangement joins TRBV7-9 to TRBJ2-2; D gene ambiguous. V shed 1 base and J shed 1 base, with 7 bases lying between them. This CDR3 has 15 residues. The germline gives CDR1 SEHNR, CDR2 FQNEAQ (reference sequence). CDR3 nucleotide sequence: TGTGCCAGCAGCTTAGATGCCGGGAACACCGGGGAGCTGTTTTTT. This codes for CASSLDAGNTGELFF.

This clonotype has more than one count but fewer than ten. V usage is TRBV30 and J usage is TRBJ2-2, with 13 positions matching TRBD2. Per the germline V gene, CDR1 is GTSNPN and CDR2 is SVGIG (reference sequence). V lost 8 bases and J lost 5; bases outside the gene matches: 8. The CDR3 has 15 residues. The CDR3 DNA follows: TGTGCCGGCACTAGCGGGAGGGCCCGAACCGGGGAGCTGTTTTTT. Amino acids: CAGTSGRARTGELFF.

The rearrangement joins TRBV29-1 to TRBJ2-7, with D tentatively TRBD1 (6 bases). V gave up 4 bases and J gave up 5 bases, with 12 bases separating them. The CDR3 is 12 residues long. CDR1 and CDR2 from the germline V gene are SQVTM and ANQGSEA. The CDR3 nucleotides are TGCAGCGTTGTAACAGGGTACAACGAGCAGTACTTC. Translating gives CSVVTGYNEQYF.

With regard to this clonotype: A much larger clone differs from this one at a single base, so this may be a read error. The CDR3 nucleotides are TGTGCCACCCTTGACAGGGTCTCCTACAATGAGCCGTTCTTC. As protein: CATLDRVSYNEPFF. The chain links TRBV6-2 or TRBV6-3 to TRBJ2-1, with 7 bases that match TRBD1. Looked up from germline, CDR1 is MNHEY and CDR2 is SVGEGT. This CDR3 region has 14 residues.

This clonotype came up a few times. The chain couples TRBV5-1 to TRBJ2-3, with TRBD1 matching 7 bases. There are 14 residues in the CDR3. V dropped 4 bases and J dropped 0; count of bases not matched to a gene: 2. CDR1 is SGHRS and CDR2 is YFSETQ in the germline V gene. CDR3 region: CASSGDSSTDTQYF. Written as DNA, the CDR3 is TGCGCCAGCAGCGGGGACAGTAGCACAGATACGCAGTATTTT.

This clonotype was seen only a few times. This rearrangement joins TRBV12-3 or TRBV12-4 to TRBJ1-2; D is unresolved. Trimming took 1 base from V and 8 from J, leaving 14 bases between them. The CDR3 loop spans 14 amino acids. CDR3 in amino acids: CASSLGRVEGGYTF. The CDR3 DNA is TGTGCCAGCAGTTTAGGACGGGTTGAGGGCGGCTACACCTTC.

The genes are TRBV27 and TRBJ1-6; the D gene is possibly TRBD1 (5 bases). The CDR3 consists of 14 residues. Trimming took off 3 bases at V and 7 bases at J, with 10 bases between the two ends. CDR1 is MNHEY and CDR2 is SMNVEV in the germline V gene (reference sequence). The CDR3 protein is CASSFDSKNSPLHF. The CDR3, as DNA: TGTGCCAGCAGTTTTGACAGCAAAAATTCACCCCTCCACTTT.